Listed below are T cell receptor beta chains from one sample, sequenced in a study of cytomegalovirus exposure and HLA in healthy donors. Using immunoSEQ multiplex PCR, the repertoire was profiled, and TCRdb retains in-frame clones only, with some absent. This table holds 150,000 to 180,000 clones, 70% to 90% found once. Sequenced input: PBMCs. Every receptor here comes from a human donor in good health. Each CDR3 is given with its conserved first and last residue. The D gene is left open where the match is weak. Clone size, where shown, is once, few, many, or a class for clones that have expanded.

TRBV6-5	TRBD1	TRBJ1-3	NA	TGTGCCAGCACCCTGGACAGGTCCAGTGGAAACACCATATATTTT	CASTLDRSSGNTIYF
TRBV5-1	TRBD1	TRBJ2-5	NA	TGCGCCAGCAGGGACAGGGAAGAGACCCAGTACTTC	CASRDREETQYF
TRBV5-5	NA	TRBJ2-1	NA	TGTGCCAGCAGCTTGGCCTCAAGCGGGTCATTTGAGCAGTTCTTC	CASSLASSGSFEQFF
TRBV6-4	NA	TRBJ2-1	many	TGTGCCAGCAGTGACTCCGCGAACAATGAGCAGTTCTTC	CASSDSANNEQFF
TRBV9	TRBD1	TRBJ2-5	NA	TGTGCCAGCAGCGTGCGGGACAGGGGATACGAGACCCAGTACTTC	CASSVRDRGYETQYF
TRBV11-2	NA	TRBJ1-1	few	TGTGCCAGCAGCTTTACAGCTAACACTGAAGCTTTCTTT	CASSFTANTEAFF
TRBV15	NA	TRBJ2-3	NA	TGTGCCACCAGCACGAATCCCGGGTTTAGGGATACGCAGTATTTT	CATSTNPGFRDTQYF
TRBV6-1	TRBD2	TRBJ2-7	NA	TGTGCCAGCTGGACTAGCGGGGGGCTCGAGCAGTACTTC	CASWTSGGLEQYF
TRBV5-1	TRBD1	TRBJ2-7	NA	TGCGCCAGCAGCACCCTTCGTGACAGGGGTCCAAACGAGCAGTACTTC	CASSTLRDRGPNEQYF
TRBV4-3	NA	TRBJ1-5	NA	TGCGCCAGCAGCCAAGAATACAGTAGCAATCAGCCCCAGCATTTT	CASSQEYSSNQPQHF
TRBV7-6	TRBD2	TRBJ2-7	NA	TGTGCCAGCAGCTTAGCTGGGCGGGGGGAATACGAGCAGTACTTC	CASSLAGRGEYEQYF
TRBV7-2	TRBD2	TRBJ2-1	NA	TGTGCCAGCAGCTCGCGGACTAGCGGGACGCAGTTCTTC	CASSSRTSGTQFF
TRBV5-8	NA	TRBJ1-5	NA	TGTGCCAGCAGAGGAGGTTATCAGCCCCAGCATTTT	CASRGGYQPQHF
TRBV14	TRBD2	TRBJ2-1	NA	TGTGCCAGCAGCCAAGAAGGGGCTAGCGGGAGACGCAATGAGCAGTTCTTC	CASSQEGASGRRNEQFF
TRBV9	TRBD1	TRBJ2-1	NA	TGTGCCAGCAGCGTGGGGACAGTCGATGAGCAGTTCTTC	CASSVGTVDEQFF
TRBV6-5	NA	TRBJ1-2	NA	TGTGCCAGCAGTTACTCGATAAACGCGGGTAACTATGGCTACACCTTC	CASSYSINAGNYGYTF
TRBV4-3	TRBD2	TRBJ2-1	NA	TGCGCCAGCAGCCAAGTAACCGGGACTAGCTCCTACAATGAGCAGTTCTTC	CASSQVTGTSSYNEQFF
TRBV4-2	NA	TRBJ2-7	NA	TGTGCCAGCAGCCAACGGAGGGTCAATTCGAGGGAACAGCAGTACTTC	CASSQRRVNSREQQYF
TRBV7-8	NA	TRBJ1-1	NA	TGTGCCAGCAGCTTAGGACAGCTTATGAACACTGAAGCTTTCTTT	CASSLGQLMNTEAFF
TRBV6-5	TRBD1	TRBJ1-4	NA	TGTGCCAGCAGGACAGGGGGAGAAGAGGAAAAACTGTTTTTT	CASRTGGEEEKLFF
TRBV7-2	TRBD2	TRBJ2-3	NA	TGTGCCAGCAGCTTGGGACTAGCGGGGGCCACAGATACGCAGTATTTT	CASSLGLAGATDTQYF
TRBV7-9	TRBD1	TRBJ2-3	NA	TGTGCCAGCAGCTTATACAGGGGCGGCGTTTCAGATACGCAGTATTTT	CASSLYRGGVSDTQYF
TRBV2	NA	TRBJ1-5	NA	TGTGCCAGCAGGATTGACAGCCTGGGGAATCAGCCCCAGCATTTT	CASRIDSLGNQPQHF
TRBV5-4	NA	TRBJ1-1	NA	TGTGCCAGCAGCATTGAACGGGGAACTGAAGCTTTCTTT	CASSIERGTEAFF
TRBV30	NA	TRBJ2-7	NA	TGTGCCTGGGGGCCGGTAACCACGGACGAGCAGTACTTC	CAWGPVTTDEQYF
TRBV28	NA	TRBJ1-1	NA	TGTGCCAGCAGTTTGAGAGTCCCTATGAACACTGAAGCTTTCTTT	CASSLRVPMNTEAFF
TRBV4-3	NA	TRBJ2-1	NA	TGCGCCAGCAGCCAAGCCGGGGTATTGAATCCGTTCTTC	CASSQAGVLNPFF
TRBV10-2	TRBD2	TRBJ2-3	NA	TGCGCCAGCACCAAACTGACTAGCGGGAGAACAGATACGCAGTATTTT	CASTKLTSGRTDTQYF
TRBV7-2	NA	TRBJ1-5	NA	TGTGCCAGCAGCCCCCGTCCCCAGGGCTCCAATCAGCCCCAGCATTTT	CASSPRPQGSNQPQHF